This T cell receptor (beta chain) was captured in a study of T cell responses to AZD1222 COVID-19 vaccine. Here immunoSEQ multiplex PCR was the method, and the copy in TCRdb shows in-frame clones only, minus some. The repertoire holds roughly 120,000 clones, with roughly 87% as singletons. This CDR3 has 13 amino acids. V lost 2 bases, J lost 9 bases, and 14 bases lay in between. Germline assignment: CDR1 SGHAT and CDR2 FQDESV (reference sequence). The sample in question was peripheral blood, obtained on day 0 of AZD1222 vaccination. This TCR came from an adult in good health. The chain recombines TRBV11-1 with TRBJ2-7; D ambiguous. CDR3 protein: CASSLRTGPPQYF. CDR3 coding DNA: TGTGCCAGCAGCTTAAGGACCGGGCCGCCGCAGTACTTC.